This TCR beta chain emerged from a study of blood T cell repertoires in COVID-19. Study overall: COVID-19 samples, acute and convalescent, were from the United States, Italy and Spain. T cells, B-cell-depleted T cells, or PBMCs supplied cDNA or gDNA.

V was pared by 6 bases and J by 9 bases, with 11 bases of the junction left unmatched. The CDR3 extends over 13 amino acids. Recruits, aged roughly 18 to 100 years, lived in about two dozen US areas. Recovered status applied to Cohort 3 donors who had two consecutive negative PCRs. It also applied to those with clearance or with symptom resolution. This clone was seen only a few times. Repertoires were generated with immunoSEQ multiplex PCR, while TCRdb's copy carries only in-frame clones and drops some. Of roughly 200,000 clones listed, about 85% were seen once; the top ten hold roughly a sixth. This clonotype originated in a man aged 35 to 55 who had recovered from COVID-19. The sequenced sample was PBMCs or T cells enriched from blood (not recorded which). The genes are TRBV12-3 or TRBV12-4 and TRBJ2-7; 7 bases fit TRBD1. CDR3 region: CASSPGTVDSQYF. In DNA form, the CDR3 reads TGTGCCAGCAGCCCCGGGACAGTAGATTCGCAGTACTTC.